A single sample is the source of the 21 T cell receptor beta chains below, sequenced in a study of metastatic and nonmetastatic thyroid tumors. No treatment had been given to any patient before thyroid surgery. With MiXCR, TCRdb called clones anew from the PCR reads. There are about 32,000 clones in the sample; around 7% occur only once, and roughly two fifths lies in the top ten. Source material: blood. The receptor set was obtained from a female donor with papillary thyroid cancer or a benign thyroid nodule (not recorded which). Some clones in this sample may be carry-over from other donors' samples.

At least ten counts were recorded for this clone. The chain uses TRBV2 and TRBJ2-7; a weak D match, TRBD2 (6 bases). V dropped 8 bases and J dropped 6 bases, with 14 bases sitting between them. The CDR3 consists of 12 residues. CDR1 is SNHLY and CDR2 is FYNNEI in the germline V gene. The DNA for the CDR3 is TGTGCCAGCGGAGAAATGCGGGGCGAGCAGTACTTC. Its protein product is CASGEMRGEQYF.

A few counts support this clone. It may be a read error: a sequence one base away is much more abundant. The V call is TRBV27, the J call TRBJ2-1, with D possibly being TRBD2 (5 bases). The CDR3 is 17 residues long. From germline, CDR1 is MNHEY and CDR2 SMNVEV (reference sequence). The CDR3 loop is CASSSKLVERSYNEQLF. CDR3 coding DNA: TGTGCCAGCAGTTCAAAACTAGTCGAGCGTTCCTACAATGAGCAGCTCTTC.

This clone was seen repeatedly, ten times or more. The chain has TRBV28 and TRBJ2-7; TRBD2 matches at 11 bases. The germline V gene has CDR1 MDHEN and CDR2 SYDVKM. V shed 6 bases, J shed 3 bases, and the junction held 4 bases outside the gene matches. This CDR3 contains 14 residues. The CDR3 DNA follows: TGTGCCAGCAGCTCTAGCGGGGGGCTCTACGAGCAGTACTTC. It encodes CASSSSGGLYEQYF.

Ten or more counts support this clone. J is TRBJ2-2 and V is TRBV20-1, with D possibly matching TRBD2 (5 bases). Germline CDR1 and CDR2: DFQATT and SNEGSKA (reference sequence). The CDR3 covers 20 residues. V shed 3 bases and J shed 0 bases, with 26 bases lying between them. The CDR3 coding sequence is TGCAGTGCTAGGAAGTCTAGCCGCACCGCTCCTTACACGAACACCGGGGAGCTGTTTTTT. It yields the protein CSARKSSRTAPYTNTGELFF.

This clone has at least ten counts. This sample includes further DNA sequences coding for the same CDR3. The CDR3, as DNA: TGTGCCAGCAGCTTGACCCCCTCGGAGACCCAGTACTTC. It encodes CASSLTPSETQYF. V and J are TRBV5-5 and TRBJ2-5; D is ambiguous. Between the trimmed V and J ends, which lost 1 base and 5 bases, there was a span of 9 bases. The length of the CDR3 is 13 residues. Germline V gene sequence: CDR1 SGHKS, CDR2 YYEKEE (reference sequence).

In this sample, this clone turned up many times. The rearrangement links TRBV20-1 to TRBJ2-3; 7 positions match TRBD2. CDR1 is DFQATT and CDR2 is SNEGSKA in the germline V gene (reference sequence). With 6 bases clipped from V and 3 bases from J, the junction kept 15 bases outside the gene matches. There are 16 residues in the CDR3. The CDR3 nucleotides are TGCAGTGCCCCCTTCTTTGCGGGAGTTTTTACAGATACGCAGTATTTT. Encoded protein: CSAPFFAGVFTDTQYF.

This clone was counted ten times or more. The rearrangement uses TRBV19 and TRBJ2-3; D might be TRBD1 (6 bases). Germline V gene lookup returns CDR1 LNHDA and CDR2 SQIVND (reference sequence). This CDR3 spans 15 amino acids. V was clipped by 1 base and J by 1 base, with 9 bases between them. Here the CDR3 DNA reads TGTGCCAGTAGTATAGGGTCAGGGGGCACAGATACGCAGTATTTT. Its translation: CASSIGSGGTDTQYF.

This clone was seen many times. The chain carries TRBV6-2 or TRBV6-3 and TRBJ1-2; no firm D call. Germline V gives CDR1 MNHEY, CDR2 SVGEGT. The V end was cut by 4 bases, the J end by 4 bases, with 13 bases between. The CDR3 totals 14 residues. The CDR3 reads CASSSQRSFYGYTF. The CDR3 nucleotides are TGTGCCAGCAGTTCCCAACGGTCTTTCTATGGCTACACCTTC.

This clone was recorded at least ten times. The chain carries TRBV24-1 and TRBJ2-5, with TRBD1 as a possible D gene (5 bases). The CDR3 spans 14 residues. Trimming pared 7 bases from V and 1 base from J, leaving 12 bases between. The germline V gene has CDR1 KGHDR and CDR2 SFDVKD. The chain's CDR3 is CATSDQGFQETQYF. In nucleotides, the CDR3 is TGTGCCACCAGCGACCAGGGTTTCCAAGAGACCCAGTACTTC.

This clone was picked up one time. The genes are TRBV9 and TRBJ1-1; D possibly corresponds to TRBD1 (5 bases). CDR3 length: 15 residues. The V and J ends lost 3 bases and 6 bases respectively, with 18 bases between them. Per germline, CDR1 SGDLS and CDR2 YYNGEE. CDR3 DNA sequence: TGTGCCAGCAGCGCTGGTCCAGAAGGGGATGCTGAAGCTTTCTTT. Translating gives CASSAGPEGDAEAFF.

By share, this clone counts as medium-sized. The V and J genes are TRBV30 and TRBJ2-7, with D possibly TRBD2 on 6 matching bases. Germline V gene sequence: CDR1 GTSNPN, CDR2 SVGIG (reference sequence). CDR3 size: 14 residues. V gave up 2 bases and J gave up 1 base, with 12 bases separating them. In nucleotides, the CDR3 is TGTGCCTGGAGTCGGAGGGGACTGTCCTACGAGCAGTACTTC. Protein sequence: CAWSRRGLSYEQYF.

This clone came up many times. V and J are TRBV20-1 and TRBJ2-7, with TRBD1 as a possible D gene (6 bases). The V gene lost 0 bases and the J gene lost 6 bases, with 18 bases spanning the gap. The CDR3 consists of 15 residues. Germline V gene sequence: CDR1 DFQATT, CDR2 SNEGSKA (reference sequence). The CDR3 bases are TGCAGTGCTAGAGATGGCACCGGCTGGGGGCGCGAGCAGTACTTC. Its translation: CSARDGTGWGREQYF.

This clone was seen many times. This chain joins TRBV11-3 and TRBJ2-1; the match to TRBD2 covers 9 bases. Unmatched junction bases numbered 17, after V lost 4 bases and J lost 7 bases. The CDR3 consists of 18 residues. Per germline, CDR1 SGHNT and CDR2 YENEEA. CDR3 amino acids: CASSSPLAGRIMGNEQFF. The CDR3 DNA reads as TGTGCCAGCAGCTCCCCGCTAGCGGGAAGGATAATGGGGAATGAGCAGTTCTTC.

This clone was found many times. This chain connects TRBV12-5 to TRBJ2-5; 8 bases match TRBD2. This CDR3 spans 18 amino acids. The V gene's germline CDR1 is LGHNT and CDR2 FRNRAP. V trimming: 7 bases; J trimming: 3 bases; junction bases outside the gene matches: 19. CDR3 region: CASDTSYGTRGVKETQYF. CDR3 nucleotides: TGTGCTAGTGACACCTCCTACGGGACGCGGGGGGTAAAAGAGACCCAGTACTTC.

This clone was observed many times. Being one base from a much bigger clone, this may be a read error. J is TRBJ1-3 and V is TRBV27; the match to TRBD1 covers 8 bases. Germline loops: CDR1 MNHEY, CDR2 SMNVEV (reference sequence). This CDR3 is built from 18 residues. This chain's CDR3 is CASPTTLQGGFSGNTVYF. The CDR3 DNA follows: TGTGCCAGCCCCACGACACTACAGGGGGGGTTCTCTGGAAACACCGTATATTTT.

This clone was counted at least ten times. The chain joins TRBV6-1 to TRBJ2-7, with D possibly being TRBD1 or TRBD2 (5 bases each). The germline CDR1 and CDR2 sequences are MNHNS and SASEGT. The CDR3 runs 15 residues. V lost 6 bases to trimming and J lost 0 bases, with 15 bases between them. Written as DNA, the CDR3 is TGTGCCAGCAGCTCGGGCGGTGGGGGCTCCTACGAGCAGTACTTC. Residues: CASSSGGGGSYEQYF.

The genes are TRBV28 and TRBJ1-2; D gene unclear. Germline V CDR1 and CDR2: MDHEN, SYDVKM. The CDR3 contains 17 residues. Trimming left V 2 bases short and J 6 bases short, with 22 bases between. The CDR3 is CASSLRTHSNAGNGYTF. DNA of the CDR3: TGTGCCAGCAGTTTAAGGACGCATAGTAATGCGGGAAATGGCTACACCTTC.

The chain couples TRBV3-1 to TRBJ1-6, with 10 positions matching TRBD1. CDR1 and CDR2 (germline): LGHDT, YNNKEL (reference sequence). This CDR3 region has 15 residues. Trimming at V came to 5 bases and at J to 7 bases, leaving 5 bases not matched to a gene. CDR3 sequence: CASSFGTGVNSPLHF. As DNA, the CDR3 is TGTGCCAGCAGCTTTGGGACAGGGGTAAATTCACCCCTCCACTTT. The variable domain in full, completed from reference TRBV3-1 and TRBJ1-6, reads DTAVSQTPKYLVTQMGNDKSIKCEQNLGHDTMYWYKQDSKKFLKIMFSYNNKELIINETVPNRFSPKSPDKAHLNLHINSLELGDSAVYFCASSFGTGVNSPLHFGNGTRLTVT.

This clone was seen only a few times. With a much larger clone just one base away, this may be a read error. V gene TRBV20-1 combines with J gene TRBJ2-1, with 7 bases matching TRBD1. Per the germline V gene, CDR1 is DFQATT and CDR2 is SNEGSKA (reference sequence). Trimming cost V 2 bases and J 4 bases; bases outside gene matches: 5. This CDR3 has 14 amino acids. The DNA of the CDR3 is TGCAGTGCTAGACCGGGACAGCGATACAATGAGCAGTTCTTC. This gives the protein CSARPGQRYNEQFF.

This clone was seen at least ten times. V usage is TRBV10-3 and J usage is TRBJ1-2; D perhaps matches TRBD1 (5 bases). The CDR3 runs 14 residues. From germline, CDR1 is ENHRY and CDR2 SYGVKD. V lost 10 bases to trimming and J lost 4 bases, with 19 bases between them. CDR3: CATGRDSNLYGYTF. Written as DNA, the CDR3 is TGTGCCACGGGTCGTGACAGTAACCTCTATGGCTACACCTTC.

This clone was observed at least ten times. The chain employs TRBV6-6 and TRBJ2-7, with unresolved D. This CDR3 is 18 amino acids long. From germline, CDR1 is MNHNY and CDR2 SVGAGI (reference sequence). Trimming removed 6 bases from V and 3 bases from J, with 27 bases in between. CDR3 in DNA: TGTGCCAGCAGCCAGCTCTCCCTTTCCAACCAGCCTTACTACGAGCAGTACTTC. Translated, it gives CASSQLSLSNQPYYEQYF.